This T cell receptor beta chain stems from a study of control samples from healthy donors and cancer patients. V was cut by 3 bases and J by 8 bases, with 12 bases left in between. The CDR3 is 12 residues long. The germline gives CDR1 GTSNPN, CDR2 SVGIG (reference sequence). Libraries were prepared by immunoSEQ multiplex PCR; TCRdb keeps only in-frame clonotypes and omits some of them. Of about 98,000 clones listed, 82% are singletons. The sample consisted of blood. This receptor was identified in a man aged 60-69 years in good health. The chain carries TRBV30 and TRBJ2-3; D is unresolved. CDR3 amino acids: CAWSQDPLTQYF. The CDR3, as DNA: TGTGCCTGGAGCCAGGACCCCCTTACGCAGTATTTT.